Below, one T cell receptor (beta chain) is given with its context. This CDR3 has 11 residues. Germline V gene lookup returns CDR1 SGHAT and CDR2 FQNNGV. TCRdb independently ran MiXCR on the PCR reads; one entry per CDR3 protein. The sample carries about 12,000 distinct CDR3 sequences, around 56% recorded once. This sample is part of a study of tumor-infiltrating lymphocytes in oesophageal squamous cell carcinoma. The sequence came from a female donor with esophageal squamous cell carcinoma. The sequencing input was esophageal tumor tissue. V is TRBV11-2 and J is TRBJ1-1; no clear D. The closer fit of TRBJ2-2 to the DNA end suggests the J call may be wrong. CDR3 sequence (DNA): TGTGCCAGCAGTCAGTCCGGGGAGCTGTTTTTT. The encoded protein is CASSQSGELFF.